The 20 T cell receptor beta chains in this list originate from one sample, sequenced in a study of T cells in Graves' hyperthyroidism and ophthalmopathy. TCR beta CDR3 region amplification was performed from RNA transcripts. The HTBI primer set drove a first-round RT-PCR of the TCR CDR3. TCRdb re-called the multiplex PCR reads with MiXCR, one entry per CDR3 protein. The sample lists approximately 370,000 distinct CDR3 sequences; approximately 17% were seen once. Sample: blood. These receptors were obtained from a woman in her 30s with Graves' hyperthyroidism that later progressed to Graves' ophthalmopathy.

The chain couples TRBV11-2 to TRBJ2-1; 14 nucleotides agree with TRBD2. The CDR3 sequence is 16 residues long. CDR1 is SGHAT, CDR2 FQNNGV, per germline. Trimming cost V 6 bases and J 7 bases; bases outside gene matches: 8. Written as DNA, the CDR3 is TGTGCCAGCAGTCAAGGGACTAGCGGGAGCAAGAATGAGCAGTTCTTC. This encodes CASSQGTSGSKNEQFF.

The table lists this clonotype with a few counts. The J gene is TRBJ2-2, the V gene TRBV28; TRBD2 agrees at 12 bases. CDR3 length: 16 amino acids. With V trimmed by 4 bases and J by 9 bases, 9 bases remained unmatched. Per germline, CDR1 MDHEN and CDR2 SYDVKM. Written as DNA, the CDR3 is TGTGCCAGCAGTTCTCCCCTAGCGGGGGGGGCGTGGGAGCTGTTTTTT. This translates into CASSSPLAGGAWELFF.

This clonotype was seen ten or more times. V is TRBV28 and J is TRBJ1-1; tentative D call: TRBD1 (5 bases). The CDR3 covers 15 residues. With 3 bases removed from V and 4 bases from J, the gap between germline ends came to 15 bases. The germline V gene has CDR1 MDHEN and CDR2 SYDVKM. CDR3 nucleotide sequence: TGTGCCAGCAGTTTCCGGGGTAGGGGAGTCACTGAAGCTTTCTTT. Amino acid sequence: CASSFRGRGVTEAFF. Filled out from reference TRBV28 and TRBJ1-1, the complete variable domain reads DVKVTQSSRYLVKRTGEKVFLECVQDMDHENMFWYRQDPGLGLRLIYFSYDVKMKEKGDIPEGYSVSREKKERFSLILESASTNQTSMYLCASSFRGRGVTEAFFGQGTRLTVV.

Details on this clonotype: One end of the junction is discordant with germline, which a read error may explain. This rearrangement joins TRBV28 to TRBJ2-7; 9 positions agree with TRBD2. Germline values: CDR1 MDHEN, CDR2 SYDVKM. This CDR3 has 17 amino acids. The CDR3 sequence is CASSLLASGTTVYERYF. The CDR3 nucleotides are TGTGCCAGCAGTTTATTGGCTAGCGGGACCACGGTCTACGAGCGGTACTTC.

The chain carries TRBV30 and TRBJ1-1; D is unclear. Germline assignment: CDR1 GTSNPN and CDR2 SVGIG (reference sequence). V dropped 2 bases and J dropped 4 bases, with 5 bases sitting between them. There are 11 residues in the CDR3. The CDR3 reads CAWSPGTEAFF. CDR3 DNA: TGTGCCTGGAGTCCGGGCACTGAAGCTTTCTTT.

This clonotype turned up a few times. The gene calls are TRBV4-1 and TRBJ1-4, with D perhaps TRBD1 (6 bases). CDR1 MGHRA and CDR2 YSYEKL come from the germline V gene. V lost 0 bases and J 8 bases, leaving 16 bases between the germline ends. This CDR3 has 16 residues. In DNA, the CDR3 is TGCGCCAGCAGCCAAGATATATACAGGGAAGAGGAAAAACTGTTTTTT. Protein product: CASSQDIYREEEKLFF.

This clonotype was found a few times. The chain joins TRBV4-1 to TRBJ2-7; 11 positions agree with TRBD2. The V and J ends lost 5 bases and 2 bases, in that order; junction bases with no gene match: 5. The CDR3 spans 15 residues. The germline CDR1 and CDR2 sequences are MGHRA and YSYEKL. CDR3 DNA sequence: TGCGCCAGCAGCGCAGGGACTAGCGGAACCTACGAGCAGTACTTC. Encoded protein: CASSAGTSGTYEQYF.

This clonotype was found many times. This sequence joins TRBV15 and TRBJ1-4; the D is unclear. The CDR3 runs 15 residues. V was clipped by 1 base and J by 0 bases, with 6 bases between them. CDR1 is LNHNV, CDR2 YYDKDF, per germline (reference sequence). DNA of the CDR3: TGTGCCACCAGCAGAGCCCGTGCAACTAATGAAAAACTGTTTTTT. Protein product: CATSRARATNEKLFF.

The chain has TRBV19 and TRBJ2-1; D might be TRBD2 (6 bases). Per germline, CDR1 LNHDA and CDR2 SQIVND (reference sequence). Trimming left V 5 bases short and J 5 bases short, with 10 bases between. The CDR3 loop spans 13 amino acids. The CDR3 sequence: CASSPRLDNEQFF. DNA for the CDR3: TGTGCCAGTAGTCCCCGACTAGACAATGAGCAGTTCTTC.

This clonotype was observed many times. The rearrangement uses TRBV20-1 and TRBJ2-5, with 12 bases that match TRBD1. Germline lookup yields CDR1 DFQATT and CDR2 SNEGSKA (reference sequence). V lost 4 bases, J lost 4 bases, and 10 bases stayed unmatched. The CDR3 has 16 residues. The CDR3 DNA is TGCAGTGCTACTTTGGGGAGGGACAGGGGGCGAGAGACCCAGTACTTC. Encoded protein: CSATLGRDRGRETQYF.

This clonotype was detected a few times. This chain joins TRBV19 and TRBJ2-2; D is tentatively TRBD1 or TRBD2 (5 bases each). V lost 7 bases and J 1 base, leaving 19 bases between the germline ends. CDR1 and CDR2 from the germline V gene are LNHDA and SQIVND (reference sequence). The CDR3 consists of 17 residues. The CDR3 sequence is CASTILEGPENTGELFF. CDR3 in DNA: TGTGCCAGTACCATTCTCGAGGGACCTGAGAACACCGGGGAGCTGTTTTTT.

This chain connects TRBV25-1 to TRBJ2-2; D may be TRBD1 (7 bases). Germline V gene sequence: CDR1 MGHDK, CDR2 SYGVNS. The CDR3 is 14 residues long. The ends were cut back, 8 bases at V and 6 bases at J, with 16 bases in the middle. This CDR3 is CASSGQGEAGELFF. CDR3 DNA: TGTGCCAGCTCGGGCCAGGGGGAGGCCGGGGAGCTGTTTTTT.

This clonotype turned up a few times. The V call is TRBV29-1, the J call TRBJ2-1, with no clear D. Germline lookup yields CDR1 SQVTM and CDR2 ANQGSEA. CDR3 length: 10 residues. V was pared by 5 bases and J by 7 bases, with 6 bases between. CDR3 nucleotides: TGCAGCGTTCAACAGAATGAGCAGTTCTTC. Its translation is CSVQQNEQFF.

This clonotype was counted many times. The gene calls are TRBV10-2 and TRBJ2-1; TRBD1 matches 7 bases. This CDR3 spans 13 amino acids. From germline, CDR1 is WSHSY and CDR2 SAAADI. The ends lost 6 bases at V and 6 bases at J; junction bases unmatched: 5. CDR3 coding DNA: TGCGCCAGCAGAGGACAGGATGGCAATGAGCAGTTCTTC. Amino acids: CASRGQDGNEQFF.

This clonotype has just a few counts. This chain connects TRBV28 to TRBJ2-1, with D possibly being TRBD2 (6 bases). The CDR3 has 15 residues. The V and J ends lost 2 bases and 3 bases respectively, with 11 bases between them. Germline CDR1 and CDR2: MDHEN and SYDVKM. The CDR3 here is CASSLAGRNYNEQFF. The CDR3 bases are TGTGCCAGCAGTTTAGCGGGACGGAACTACAATGAGCAGTTCTTC.

The chain links TRBV24-1 to TRBJ1-1, with D unresolved. The germline V gene encodes CDR1 KGHDR and CDR2 SFDVKD. The CDR3 spans 14 residues. V was clipped by 4 bases and J by 0 bases, with 8 bases between them. The CDR3 sequence: CATSERVMNTEAFF. For the CDR3, the DNA is TGTGCCACCAGTGAGAGGGTCATGAACACTGAAGCTTTCTTT.

Many counts were recorded for this clonotype. The chain couples TRBV28 to TRBJ1-5, with no clear D. The length of the CDR3 is 15 residues. V was shortened by 4 bases and J by 0 bases, with 10 bases between the two germline ends. Germline assignment: CDR1 MDHEN and CDR2 SYDVKM. The CDR3 DNA sequence: TGTGCCAGCAGTTCCGTTGGGGATAGCAATCAGCCCCAGCATTTT. Translation gives CASSSVGDSNQPQHF. The full variable domain, completed using reference TRBV28 and TRBJ1-5, is DVKVTQSSRYLVKRTGEKVFLECVQDMDHENMFWYRQDPGLGLRLIYFSYDVKMKEKGDIPEGYSVSREKKERFSLILESASTNQTSMYLCASSSVGDSNQPQHFGDGTRLSIL.

This clonotype was recorded at least ten times. Its ends do not fully match the called genes, so a read error is possible. The chain joins TRBV28 to TRBJ1-2, with D unresolved. CDR1 and CDR2 from the germline V gene are MDHEN and SYDVKM. This CDR3 is built from 12 residues. The CDR3 region is CTSSLVEYGYTF. The CDR3 nucleotides read TGTACCAGCAGTTTAGTGGAATATGGCTACACCTTC.

This clonotype appeared a few times. At one of its ends the junction is not consistent with the germline gene, which may arise from a read error. This chain joins TRBV5-1 and TRBJ2-2; TRBD1 matches at 7 bases. Germline V gene sequence: CDR1 SGHRS, CDR2 YFSETQ. The CDR3 is 13 residues long. The CDR3 region is CASRGMSRGELFF. The CDR3 nucleotides read TGTGCCAGCAGGGGGATGAGTCGCGGGGAGCTGTTTTTT.

This clonotype was observed many times. The J gene is TRBJ1-6, the V gene TRBV20-1, with D tentatively TRBD1 (6 bases). Trimming removed 3 bases at V and 6 bases at J, with 15 bases between. CDR3 size: 15 residues. Germline V gene sequence: CDR1 DFQATT, CDR2 SNEGSKA (reference sequence). Written as DNA, the CDR3 is TGCAGTGCTAGGGGCGACAGGTTCTTTAATTCACCCCTCCACTTT. The encoded protein is CSARGDRFFNSPLHF.